This T cell receptor (beta chain) derives from a study of cytomegalovirus exposure and HLA in healthy donors. Primers included in the PCR were 60 Vbeta and 13 Jbeta primers. The repertoire was sequenced with immunoSEQ multiplex PCR; TCRdb's copy has only in-frame clones and lacks some. The sample carries tens of thousands of clones, around 80% recorded once. The length of the CDR3 is 15 residues. Germline values: CDR1 MGHRA, CDR2 YSYEKL. Trimming cost V 7 bases and J 0 bases, with 16 bases left between them. This receptor was obtained from a man in his forties in good health and CMV-seronegative. The rearrangement links TRBV4-1 to TRBJ2-7; D not resolved. The specimen sequenced was PBMCs. In DNA, the CDR3 is TGCGCCAGCACCCCGACTGTTGGGTCCTCCTACGAGCAGTACTTC. This sequence encodes CASTPTVGSSYEQYF.